The 21 T cell receptor beta chains listed next were all sequenced from one sample in a study of shared T cell receptors in the human thymus. The assay was immunoSEQ multiplex PCR, and TCRdb's table has in-frame clones only and misses some. The table shows under 700,000 clones, with about 80% occurring only once. These data were also filed under a second study, of human thymus T cells.

The sample consisted of thymocytes. These receptors were collected from a boy under two years old with a congenital heart defect.

The table lists this clone with a few counts. The chain joins TRBV6-5 to TRBJ1-2; 10 bases map to TRBD1. In germline, CDR1 is MNHEY, CDR2 SVGAGI. The CDR3 sequence is 16 residues long. With 2 bases clipped from V and 3 bases from J, the junction kept 6 bases outside the gene matches. The DNA of the CDR3 is TGTGCCAGCAGTTACGGGACAGGGGCGGTGGACTATGGCTACACCTTC. This sequence encodes CASSYGTGAVDYGYTF.

The chain joins TRBV7-9 to TRBJ2-7; 8 bases align to TRBD1. The CDR3 spans 14 residues. V trimming: 3 bases; J trimming: 13 bases; junction bases outside the gene matches: 14. Germline V gene data show CDR1 as SEHNR and CDR2 as FQNEAQ (reference sequence). This chain's CDR3 is CASSFTDFRQGLYF. The CDR3 region has the DNA TGTGCCAGCAGCTTCACCGACTTCAGACAGGGGCTCTACTTC. Based on the CDR3 plus reference TRBV7-9 and TRBJ2-7, the full variable domain is DTGVSQNPRHKITKRGQNVTFRCDPISEHNRLYWYRQTLGQGPEFLTYFQNEAQLEKSRLLSDRFSAERPKGSFSTLEIQRTEQGDSAMYLCASSFTDFRQGLYFGPGTRLTVT.

V usage is TRBV5-6 and J usage is TRBJ1-2; possible D gene TRBD1, 6 bases. V lost 4 bases and J 2 bases, leaving 12 bases between the germline ends. Germline assignment: CDR1 SGHDT and CDR2 YYEEEE. This CDR3 comprises 14 residues. The CDR3, as DNA: TGTGCCAGCAGCCCCGGGACACACAACTATGGCTACACCTTC. It yields the protein CASSPGTHNYGYTF.

The chain uses TRBV19 and TRBJ1-1; tentative D call: TRBD1 (5 bases). CDR3 size: 15 residues. The V gene's germline CDR1 is LNHDA and CDR2 SQIVND (reference sequence). V gave up 7 bases and J gave up 4 bases, with 19 bases separating them. CDR3 sequence reads: CASTAQGGWITEAFF. In DNA, the CDR3 is TGTGCCAGTACGGCCCAGGGAGGGTGGATCACTGAAGCTTTCTTT.

The chain employs TRBV27 and TRBJ2-7; D perhaps matches TRBD1 (6 bases). CDR3 length: 16 residues. The germline CDR1 and CDR2 sequences are MNHEY and SMNVEV (reference sequence). V was trimmed by 5 bases and J by 0 bases, leaving 17 bases between them. CDR3 nucleotides: TGTGCCAGCAGTCCCCGCGAGGGACACTCCTCCTACGAGCAGTACTTC. This translates into CASSPREGHSSYEQYF.

The V call is TRBV4-2, the J call TRBJ2-1, with D tentatively TRBD1 (5 bases). The germline V and J ends were trimmed by 1 base and 2 bases, with 12 bases remaining between them. The CDR3 loop spans 16 amino acids. Germline loops: CDR1 LGHNA, CDR2 YNFKEQ. The CDR3 DNA follows: TGTGCCAGCAGCCAAGGTCCAGGGATCCCCTACAATGAGCAGTTCTTC. This translates into CASSQGPGIPYNEQFF.

In DNA form, the CDR3 reads TGTGCCAGCAGCTACGTCAGGGACGAGCAGTACTTC. It translates to CASSYVRDEQYF. The V and J genes are TRBV11-3 and TRBJ2-7, with a possible D match to TRBD1 (5 bases). V was trimmed by 4 bases and J by 5 bases, leaving 9 bases between them. Germline V gene sequence: CDR1 SGHNT, CDR2 YENEEA. The CDR3 extends over 12 amino acids. The entire variable domain, with the rest obtained from reference TRBV11-3 and TRBJ2-7, is as follows: EAGVVQSPRYKIIEKKQPVAFWCNPISGHNTLYWYLQNLGQGPELLIRYENEEAVDDSQLPKDRFSAERLKGVDSTLKIQPAELGDSAVYLCASSYVRDEQYFGPGTRLTVT.

The chain uses TRBV10-3 and TRBJ2-1; TRBD2 aligns across 9 bases. V gave up 3 bases and J gave up 4 bases; unmatched junction bases: 10. The CDR3 consists of 17 residues. Germline-derived CDR1 and CDR2 are ENHRY and SYGVKD. Written as DNA, the CDR3 is TGTGCCATCAGTGACGGGGTTAGCGGGGGCAGTTACAATGAGCAGTTCTTC. As protein: CAISDGVSGGSYNEQFF.

This chain links TRBV27 with TRBJ1-2; the D gene is possibly TRBD1 (5 bases). CDR1 is MNHEY, CDR2 SMNVEV, per germline (reference sequence). The ends were cut back, 4 bases at V and 3 bases at J, with 15 bases in the middle. The CDR3 is made up of 15 amino acids. The CDR3 loop reads CASSSKRPGDYGYTF. CDR3 bases: TGTGCCAGCAGTTCCAAAAGACCGGGGGACTATGGCTACACCTTC.

This clone appeared a few times. The gene calls are TRBV4-3 and TRBJ1-2; perhaps TRBD1 as D (6 bases). From germline, CDR1 is LGHNA and CDR2 YSLEER. There are 18 residues in the CDR3. The ends were cut back, 0 bases at V and 7 bases at J, with 24 bases in the middle. The CDR3 region has the DNA TGCGCCAGCAGCCAAGACGCGAGGCTCCAAGGAGACAGGACTGGCTACACCTTC. Residues: CASSQDARLQGDRTGYTF.

Points on this clone: The identical CDR3 is also encoded by other nucleotide sequences in the sample. The chain carries TRBV27 and TRBJ1-3; D not resolved. Trimming left V 3 bases short and J 3 bases short, with 6 bases between. There are 13 residues in the CDR3. CDR1 is MNHEY and CDR2 is SMNVEV in the germline V gene (reference sequence). The CDR3 sequence is CASSFRGGNTIYF. The CDR3 bases are TGTGCCAGCAGTTTCCGAGGTGGAAACACCATATATTTT.

This clone came up once. The chain couples TRBV7-8 to TRBJ2-3; 9 nucleotides align to TRBD2. CDR1 is SGHVS and CDR2 is FQNEAQ in the germline V gene. The V segment lost 2 bases and the J segment 0 bases; nucleotides outside the gene matches: 9. The CDR3 is 18 residues long. CDR3 sequence reads: CASSLRLAEITSTDTQYF. CDR3 sequence (DNA): TGTGCCAGCAGCTTACGACTAGCGGAAATTACTAGCACAGATACGCAGTATTTT.

The chain uses TRBV6-6 and TRBJ2-7; a weak D match, TRBD2 (6 bases). V was pared by 6 bases and J by 0 bases, with 15 bases between. This CDR3 has 15 amino acids. CDR1 and CDR2 from the germline V gene are MNHNY and SVGAGI (reference sequence). The chain's CDR3 is CASRTGTPSSYEQYF. CDR3 nucleotide sequence: TGTGCCAGCAGGACCGGGACTCCCAGCTCCTACGAGCAGTACTTC.

The chain carries TRBV19 and TRBJ1-1; tentatively, D is TRBD1 (5 bases). Per the germline V gene, CDR1 is LNHDA and CDR2 is SQIVND (reference sequence). The V end lost 5 bases, the J end lost 1 base, and 11 bases lay between the germline ends. CDR3 size: 14 residues. CDR3 bases: TGTGCCAGTAGTCCGGGACTTAAGAACACTGAAGCTTTCTTT. Residues: CASSPGLKNTEAFF.

The chain links TRBV30 to TRBJ2-2; 8 bases agree with TRBD1. Germline assignment: CDR1 GTSNPN and CDR2 SVGIG (reference sequence). The CDR3 has 15 amino acids. The ends lost 0 bases at V and 2 bases at J; junction bases unmatched: 2. In nucleotides, the CDR3 is TGTGCCTGGAGTGTGACAGGGGTCAACACCGGGGAGCTGTTTTTT. Encoded protein: CAWSVTGVNTGELFF.

The V and J genes are TRBV27 and TRBJ1-4, with 8 bases identical to TRBD1. This CDR3 contains 16 residues. CDR1 is MNHEY, CDR2 SMNVEV, per germline (reference sequence). V lost 3 bases, J lost 4 bases, and 7 bases stayed unmatched. The CDR3 protein is CASSFQGALDNEKLFF. The CDR3 coding sequence is TGTGCCAGCAGTTTCCAGGGGGCTCTGGATAATGAAAAACTGTTTTTT.

This sequence joins TRBV30 and TRBJ2-3; TRBD2 matches at 9 bases. The CDR3 is 17 residues long. From germline, CDR1 is GTSNPN and CDR2 SVGIG (reference sequence). The V gene end was trimmed by 0 bases and the J gene end by 4 bases; junction bases not matched to a gene: 11. The CDR3 sequence: CAWSVRWREGHADTQYF. The CDR3 bases are TGTGCCTGGAGTGTACGATGGCGGGAGGGCCACGCAGATACGCAGTATTTT.

The chain links TRBV10-1 to TRBJ1-4, with a tentative D call TRBD1 (5 bases). The V and J ends lost 10 bases and 7 bases respectively, with 19 bases between them. The CDR3 is 14 amino acids. Looked up from germline, CDR1 is WNHNN and CDR2 is SYGVQD (reference sequence). The CDR3 DNA reads TGCGCCACCTCACCGAGGACCCAGGGTGAAAAACTGTTTTTT. The encoded protein is CATSPRTQGEKLFF.

The chain couples TRBV9 to TRBJ2-3, with 9 bases identical to TRBD2. V trimming: 1 base; J trimming: 0 bases; junction bases outside the gene matches: 6. Germline V CDR1 and CDR2: SGDLS, YYNGEE. CDR3 length equals 17 residues. CDR3 loop: CASSVIPTSGSTDTQYF. CDR3 bases: TGTGCCAGCAGCGTAATCCCGACTAGCGGTAGCACAGATACGCAGTATTTT.

This clone was detected a few times. The gene calls are TRBV6-5 and TRBJ2-1; 9 bases are shared with TRBD2. The CDR3 is made up of 16 amino acids. Germline-derived CDR1 and CDR2 are MNHEY and SVGAGI. With V trimmed by 0 bases and J by 7 bases, 7 bases remained unmatched. In nucleotides, the CDR3 is TGTGCCAGCAGTTACTCGGTAGCGGGAGTTTGGAATGAGCAGTTCTTC. Residues: CASSYSVAGVWNEQFF.

The rearrangement joins TRBV5-1 to TRBJ2-7; 7 bases are shared with TRBD1. Germline V CDR1 and CDR2: SGHRS, YFSETQ. This CDR3 is 12 amino acids long. V shed 4 bases and J 9 bases; nucleotides not matched to a gene: 7. CDR3 protein: CASSKDRWWQYF. The CDR3 coding sequence is TGCGCCAGCAGCAAGGACAGGTGGTGGCAGTACTTC.